The 6 T cell receptor beta chains listed next were all sequenced from one sample in a study of blood T cells in healthy people across ages. Alongside a J-beta primer mix, a sample-barcoded 5' primer served in a second PCR lasting roughly 7 to 12 cycles. MiXCR was run by TCRdb on the 5' RACE reads, yielding one entry per CDR3 protein. Here the sample spans 750,000 to 1,000,000 distinct CDR3 sequences, about 28% being singletons. These data are also associated with another study on T cells of mothers and their children.

The material sequenced was blood. Receptor source: a woman between 40 and 55 years old in good health.

Concerning this clonotype itself: A read error is possible here, since a much larger clone lies one base away. This chain links TRBV6-6 with TRBJ2-5, with D unresolved. Germline values: CDR1 MNHNY, CDR2 SVGAGI (reference sequence). V lost 6 bases, J lost 2 bases, and 13 bases lay in between. This CDR3 region has 14 residues. CDR3 in DNA: TGTGCCAGCAGGTACAATGGAAGGCAAGAGACCCAGTACTTC. Translated: CASRYNGRQETQYF.

CDR3 in DNA: TGCCGGAGTGCTAGGGGCGGGGTGGGGAACACTGAAGCTTTCTTT. Its protein product is CRSARGGVGNTEAFF. The V gene is TRBV20-1, the J gene TRBJ1-1, with a possible D match to TRBD1 (5 bases). Germline values: CDR1 DFQATT, CDR2 SNEGSKA (reference sequence). CDR3 length: 15 amino acids.

The chain links TRBV5-1 to TRBJ2-5; tentative D call: TRBD1 (6 bases). Matching the DNA end better, TRBJ2-7 makes the J call doubtful. The CDR3 spans 13 residues. Germline CDR1 reads SGHRS; CDR2 reads YFSETQ. The CDR3 loop is CASSVGHGDEQYF. The CDR3 DNA reads as TGCGCCAGCAGCGTGGGACATGGGGACGAGCAGTACTTC.

This clonotype was detected a few times. CDR3 region: CATSSDRVLGYGYTF. CDR3 bases: TGTGCCACCTCATCGGACAGGGTTTTAGGGTATGGCTACACCTTC. The V call is TRBV28, the J call TRBJ1-2; 8 nucleotides match TRBD1. The CDR3 extends over 15 amino acids. From germline, CDR1 is MDHEN and CDR2 SYDVKM. Trimming removed 10 bases from V and 5 bases from J; junction bases left unmatched: 15.

This clonotype was detected a few times. This chain joins TRBV11-2 and TRBJ2-1, with D uncertain. The CDR3 is made up of 12 amino acids. With 2 bases removed from V and 6 bases from J, the gap between germline ends came to 5 bases. The germline V gene encodes CDR1 SGHAT and CDR2 FQNNGV. CDR3 bases: TGTGCCAGCAGCTTAATGGTCAATGAGCAGTTCTTC. It is translated as CASSLMVNEQFF.

This clonotype was seen more than once but under ten times. V usage is TRBV18 and J usage is TRBJ1-3; D unresolved. V dropped 0 bases and J dropped 0 bases, with 6 bases sitting between them. Per the germline V gene, CDR1 is KGHSH and CDR2 is LQKENI. The CDR3 extends over 15 amino acids. The CDR3 loop reads CASSPPQSSGNTIYF. For the CDR3, the DNA is TGTGCCAGCTCACCACCACAGAGCTCTGGAAACACCATATATTTT.